One and the same sample provided the 21 T cell receptor beta chains below, sequenced in a study of CD8+CD57+ T cells in acquired aplastic anemia. Genomic DNA, serving as template, underwent TCR beta VDJ and CDR3 profiling. MiXCR, applied by TCRdb to the reads, yields one record per CDR3 protein. Of under 350,000 distinct CDR3 sequences listed, approximately 55% were seen once; the top ten hold roughly 8%. The sample was sorted CD4+, CD8+, or CD8+CD57+ T cells (not recorded which) from PBMCs. All receptors derive from a human donor with severe aplastic anemia or a healthy control (not recorded which).

This clonotype has at least ten counts. The chain is built from TRBV12-3 or TRBV12-4 and TRBJ2-3; TRBD2 agrees at 7 bases. This CDR3 contains 13 residues. J gave up 3 bases and V 7 bases, and 4 bases lay outside the gene matches. The CDR3 nucleotides are TGTGCCAGCAAAGGACTAGTAACAGATACGCAGTATTTT. This codes for CASKGLVTDTQYF.

CDR3 residues: CASSLAYGSDEQYF. The CDR3 region has the DNA TGTGCCAGCAGCTTAGCGTACGGGAGCGACGAGCAGTACTTC. The chain employs TRBV7-9 and TRBJ2-7, with D perhaps matching TRBD2 (6 bases). Germline CDR1 and CDR2: SEHNR and FQNEAQ (reference sequence). V lost 0 bases and J 5 bases, leaving 11 bases between the germline ends. The CDR3 is 14 amino acids.

The chain couples TRBV7-9 to TRBJ2-7; D not resolved. This CDR3 spans 12 amino acids. The V and J ends lost 6 bases and 1 base respectively, with 7 bases between them. Per the germline V gene, CDR1 is SEHNR and CDR2 is FQNEAQ (reference sequence). The CDR3 reads CASRRTSYEQYF. CDR3 sequence (DNA): TGTGCCAGCAGGCGCACATCCTACGAGCAGTACTTC.

J is TRBJ2-7 and V is TRBV9; TRBD1 matches 7 bases. Germline lookup yields CDR1 SGDLS and CDR2 YYNGEE. The CDR3 has 15 residues. The V and J ends lost 0 bases and 4 bases, in that order; junction bases with no gene match: 7. The CDR3: CASSVEGQPNYEQYF. The CDR3 DNA sequence: TGTGCCAGCAGCGTAGAGGGACAGCCCAATTACGAGCAGTACTTC. The variable domain in full, completed from reference TRBV9 and TRBJ2-7, reads DSGVTQTPKHLITATGQRVTLRCSPRSGDLSVYWYQQSLDQGLQFLIQYYNGEERAKGNILERFSAQQFPDLHSELNLSSLELGDSALYFCASSVEGQPNYEQYFGPGTRLTVT.

There are many counts of this clonotype. The genes are TRBV11-2 and TRBJ2-5; 8 bases map to TRBD1. Germline V lookup: CDR1 SGHAT, CDR2 FQNNGV. V trimming: 5 bases; J trimming: 4 bases; junction bases outside the gene matches: 18. The CDR3 totals 18 residues. The CDR3 coding sequence is TGTGCCAGCAGCGCAAAGCGTGGTTCAGGGGGCGTAGGAGAGACCCAGTACTTC. This gives the protein CASSAKRGSGGVGETQYF.

The rearrangement links TRBV5-6 to TRBJ1-2, with a possible D match to TRBD1 (6 bases). The CDR3 has 14 amino acids. The V gene's germline CDR1 is SGHDT and CDR2 YYEEEE. Trimming removed 1 base at V and 5 bases at J, with 12 bases between. CDR3 nucleotide sequence: TGTGCCAGCAGCTTGCGGGGGGCTAGGTATGGCTACACCTTC. Translation: CASSLRGARYGYTF.

This clonotype was seen many times. V gene TRBV7-2 combines with J gene TRBJ1-2; D gene uncertain. CDR3 size: 17 residues. Germline CDR1 is SGHTA and CDR2 is FQGNSA. Trimming stripped 0 bases from V and 0 bases from J, with 14 bases between. DNA for the CDR3: TGTGCCAGCAGCTTAGCTCCGACCGAGCTTACTAACTATGGCTACACCTTC. Amino acids: CASSLAPTELTNYGYTF.

DNA for the CDR3: TGTGCCAGCAGCTTTGACAGGGGACAGGGCAGCGAGCAGTACTTC. Its protein product is CASSFDRGQGSEQYF. This chain joins TRBV11-2 and TRBJ2-7, with TRBD1 matching 9 bases. Trimming removed 3 bases from V and 6 bases from J; junction bases left unmatched: 9. The CDR3 totals 15 residues. The germline V gene has CDR1 SGHAT and CDR2 FQNNGV.

This clonotype appeared many times. The rearrangement joins TRBV24-1 to TRBJ1-1; weak D call: TRBD1 (5 bases). This CDR3 comprises 12 residues. The germline gives CDR1 KGHDR, CDR2 SFDVKD. The germline V and J ends were trimmed by 7 bases and 10 bases, with 15 bases remaining between them. The CDR3 region has the DNA TGTGCCACCAGGGCGGACGGAGGGACAGCTTTCTTT. Its protein is CATRADGGTAFF.

As DNA, the CDR3 is TGTGCCAGCAGCTCCGGACTAGCGGGGGGCGCCGGACGGGAGCAGTACTTC. It codes for CASSSGLAGGAGREQYF. The rearrangement joins TRBV2 to TRBJ2-7; 14 bases line up with TRBD2. The V gene end was trimmed by 6 bases and the J gene end by 7 bases; junction bases not matched to a gene: 14. The germline V gene encodes CDR1 SNHLY and CDR2 FYNNEI. The CDR3 runs to 17 residues.

About this clonotype itself: One base away lies a much larger clone, so this may be a sequencing read error. The genes are TRBV12-3 or TRBV12-4 and TRBJ2-4; possibly TRBD1 for D (5 bases). Deletions cut 8 bases from V and 4 bases from J, with 18 bases between. The CDR3 spans 15 residues. The CDR3 is CASASAQTVKNIQYF. The CDR3 DNA is TGTGCCAGCGCCTCTGCACAGACAGTAAAAAACATTCAGTACTTC.

V is TRBV24-1 and J is TRBJ1-2; perhaps TRBD1 as D (6 bases). Trimming left V 4 bases short and J 0 bases short, with 11 bases between. The CDR3 covers 15 residues. Germline lookup yields CDR1 KGHDR and CDR2 SFDVKD. The DNA for the CDR3 is TGTGCCACCAGTGACCGGACAGTGCCTAACTATGGCTACACCTTC. It encodes CATSDRTVPNYGYTF.

The chain joins TRBV10-3 to TRBJ2-7, with TRBD1 matching over 8 bases. CDR1 and CDR2 (germline): ENHRY, SYGVKD. CDR3 size: 16 residues. Unmatched junction bases numbered 17, after V lost 7 bases and J lost 6 bases. CDR3: CAIIRTGSGTGGEQYF. The CDR3 nucleotides are TGTGCCATCATCCGGACAGGGAGCGGCACGGGTGGCGAGCAGTACTTC.

This sequence joins TRBV6-5 and TRBJ2-5, with D possibly TRBD2 on 6 matching bases. V lost 6 bases and J 5 bases, leaving 13 bases between the germline ends. This CDR3 is built from 13 residues. Germline CDR1 reads MNHEY; CDR2 reads SVGAGI. The CDR3 protein is CASSMGGGETQYF. The DNA of the CDR3 is TGTGCCAGCAGCATGGGGGGTGGGGAGACCCAGTACTTC.

The chain recombines TRBV5-1 with TRBJ2-7; TRBD2 matches at 11 bases. Germline CDR1 and CDR2: SGHRS and YFSETQ. The junction had 7 bases not matched to a gene; V was cut back by 4 bases and J by 4 bases. This CDR3 is 15 amino acids long. The CDR3 region has the DNA TGCGCCAGCAGCCCCCTGACTAGCGGGACATACGAGCAGTACTTC. Its protein product is CASSPLTSGTYEQYF. Full variable domain (rest looked up from reference TRBV5-1 and TRBJ2-7): KAGVTQTPRYLIKTRGQQVTLSCSPISGHRSVSWYQQTPGQGLQFLFEYFSETQRNKGNFPGRFSGRQFSNSRSEMNVSTLELGDSALYLCASSPLTSGTYEQYFGPGTRLTVT.

J is TRBJ2-7 and V is TRBV15; D is uncertain. The CDR3 runs to 15 residues. CDR1 LNHNV and CDR2 YYDKDF come from the germline V gene (reference sequence). V was shortened by 0 bases and J by 1 base, with 10 bases between the two germline ends. The chain's CDR3 is CATSRDSAGSYEQYF. The CDR3 coding sequence is TGTGCCACCAGCAGAGATTCGGCCGGATCCTACGAGCAGTACTTC.

Comments on this clonotype: A clone one base away is much larger, so this may be a read error. The chain has TRBV7-2 and TRBJ2-7; possibly TRBD1 for D (6 bases). Germline V CDR1 and CDR2: SGHTA, FQGNSA. The CDR3 spans 16 residues. The DNA of the CDR3 is TGTGCCAGCAGTCGTGATCAGGGGTTGGCTACCTACGGGCAGTACTTC. Protein sequence: CASSRDQGLATYGQYF.

In this sample, this clonotype turned up many times. The chain joins TRBV5-6 to TRBJ1-4; D unclear. Germline CDR1 SGHDT, CDR2 YYEEEE. This CDR3 has 15 amino acids. The germline V and J ends were trimmed by 2 bases and 4 bases, with 12 bases remaining between them. The CDR3 DNA is TGTGCCAGCAGCTTATCCGGGGTTGGTAATGAAAAACTGTTTTTT. It codes for CASSLSGVGNEKLFF.

This chain connects TRBV19 to TRBJ2-1; D not resolved. This CDR3 region has 12 residues. Trimming stripped 5 bases from V and 12 bases from J, with 14 bases between. Germline V gene sequence: CDR1 LNHDA, CDR2 SQIVND (reference sequence). CDR3 nucleotides: TGTGCCAGTAGTGCGCGATGGGCAGCGCAGTTCTTC. Protein product: CASSARWAAQFF.

This chain links TRBV9 with TRBJ1-3, with D possibly being TRBD1 (6 bases). The germline CDR1 and CDR2 sequences are SGDLS and YYNGEE. This CDR3 is built from 19 residues. V dropped 5 bases and J dropped 0 bases, with 24 bases sitting between them. The CDR3 DNA sequence: TGTGCCAGCAGGGCACTACCGACAGGAGACCCTCTCTCTGGAAACACCATATATTTT. It translates to CASRALPTGDPLSGNTIYF. The whole variable domain, filled in from reference TRBV9 and TRBJ1-3, reads DSGVTQTPKHLITATGQRVTLRCSPRSGDLSVYWYQQSLDQGLQFLIQYYNGEERAKGNILERFSAQQFPDLHSELNLSSLELGDSALYFCASRALPTGDPLSGNTIYFGEGSWLTVV.

This clonotype has only a few counts. A much larger clone sits a single nucleotide away, making a read error possible. The rearrangement uses TRBV12-3 or TRBV12-4 and TRBJ1-5; D is ambiguous. The CDR3 covers 14 residues. The CDR3 sequence is CAGSRRNSNQPQHF. The CDR3, as DNA: TGTGCCGGCAGTCGCCGAAATAGCAATCAGCCCCAGCATTTT.